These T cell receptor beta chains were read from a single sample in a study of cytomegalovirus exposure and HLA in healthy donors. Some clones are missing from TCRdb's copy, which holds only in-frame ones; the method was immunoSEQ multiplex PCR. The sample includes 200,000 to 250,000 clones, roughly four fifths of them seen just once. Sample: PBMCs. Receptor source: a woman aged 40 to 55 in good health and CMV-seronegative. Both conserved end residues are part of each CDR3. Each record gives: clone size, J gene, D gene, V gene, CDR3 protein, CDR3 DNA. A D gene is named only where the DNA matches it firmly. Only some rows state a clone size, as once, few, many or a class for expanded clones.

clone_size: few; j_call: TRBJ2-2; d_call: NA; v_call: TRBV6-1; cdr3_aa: CATLHRVEAGELFF; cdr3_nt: TGTGCCACCCTGCACAGGGTGGAGGCCGGGGAGCTGTTTTTT
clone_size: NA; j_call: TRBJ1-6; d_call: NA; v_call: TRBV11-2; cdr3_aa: CASSLSLNSPLHF; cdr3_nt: TGTGCCAGCAGCCTCAGTCTCAATTCACCCCTCCACTTT
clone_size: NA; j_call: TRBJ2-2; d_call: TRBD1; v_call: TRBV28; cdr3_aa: CASSYRGPGELFF; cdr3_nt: TGTGCCAGCAGCTACAGGGGGCCCGGGGAGCTGTTTTTT
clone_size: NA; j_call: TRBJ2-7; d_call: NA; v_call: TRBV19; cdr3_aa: CASSISGQGLYEQYF; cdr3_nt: TGTGCCAGTAGTATAAGCGGTCAGGGACTCTACGAGCAGTACTTC
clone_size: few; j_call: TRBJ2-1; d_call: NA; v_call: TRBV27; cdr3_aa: CASSSLPLTSGTSYNEQFF; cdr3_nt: TGTGCCAGCAGTTCGCTCCCCCTGACTAGTGGAACATCCTACAATGAGCAGTTCTTC
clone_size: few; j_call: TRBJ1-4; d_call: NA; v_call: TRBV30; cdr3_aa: CAWKGAGGTTNEKLFF; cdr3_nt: TGTGCCTGGAAAGGTGCAGGCGGGACGACTAATGAAAAACTGTTTTTT
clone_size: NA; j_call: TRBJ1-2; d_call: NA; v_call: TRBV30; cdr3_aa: CAWTESNYGYTF; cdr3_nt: TGTGCCTGGACGGAGAGTAACTATGGCTACACCTTC
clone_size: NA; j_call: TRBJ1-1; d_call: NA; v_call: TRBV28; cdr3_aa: CASSLPGQLNTEAFF; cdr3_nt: TGTGCCAGCAGTTTGCCTGGACAATTGAACACTGAAGCTTTCTTT
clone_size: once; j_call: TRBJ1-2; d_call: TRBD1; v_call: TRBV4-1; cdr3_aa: CASSATGQGGGYTF; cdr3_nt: TGCGCCAGCAGCGCGACGGGACAGGGAGGTGGCTACACCTTC
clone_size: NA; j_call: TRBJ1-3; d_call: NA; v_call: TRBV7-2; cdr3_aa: CASSLLGLGATGNTIYF; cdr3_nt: TGTGCCAGCAGCTTACTAGGACTGGGAGCAACTGGAAACACCATATATTTT
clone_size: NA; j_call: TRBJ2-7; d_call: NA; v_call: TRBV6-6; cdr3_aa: CASSPRSGVYEQYF; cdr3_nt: TGTGCCAGCAGTCCAAGGTCCGGGGTCTACGAGCAGTACTTC
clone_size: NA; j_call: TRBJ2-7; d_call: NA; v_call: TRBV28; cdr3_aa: CASSPDSYEQYF; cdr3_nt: TGTGCCAGCAGTCCGGACAGCTACGAGCAGTACTTC
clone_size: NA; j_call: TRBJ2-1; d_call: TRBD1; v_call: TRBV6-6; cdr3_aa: CASSYLPDRANEQFF; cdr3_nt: TGTGCCAGCAGTTACCTTCCGGACAGGGCAAATGAGCAGTTCTTC
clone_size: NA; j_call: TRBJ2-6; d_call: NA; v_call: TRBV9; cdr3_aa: CASSPRDSSSGANVLTF; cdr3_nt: TGTGCCAGCAGCCCCCGGGACTCGAGCTCTGGGGCCAACGTCCTGACTTTC
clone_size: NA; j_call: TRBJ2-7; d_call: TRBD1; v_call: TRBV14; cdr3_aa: CASSHTYPGQGNEQYF; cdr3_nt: TGTGCCAGCAGCCATACATATCCGGGACAGGGTAACGAGCAGTACTTC
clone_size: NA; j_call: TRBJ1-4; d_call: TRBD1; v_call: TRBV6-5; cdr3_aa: CASSYSILQGDEKLFF; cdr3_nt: TGTGCCAGCAGTTACTCGATCTTACAGGGGGATGAAAAACTGTTTTTT